This entry describes one TCR beta chain. In terms of age and location, participants ranged from roughly 18 to 95 years and lived in about two dozen US areas. The sample belongs to a study of blood T cell repertoires in COVID-19. Libraries were prepared by immunoSEQ multiplex PCR; TCRdb keeps only in-frame clonotypes and omits some of them. This table has about 280,000 clones, 82% appearing once. This sequence was found in a man aged 40-50 years who had been exposed to COVID-19. The source material was PBMCs or T cells enriched from blood (not recorded which).

CDR3 DNA sequence: TGTGCCAGCAGCTTAACACCGAGGTTGAGTGAGTACGAGCAGTACTTC. Its protein is CASSLTPRLSEYEQYF. This rearrangement joins TRBV7-3 to TRBJ2-7; D unresolved. Trimming shortened V by 0 bases and J by 4 bases, and 16 bases separated the two germline ends. The CDR3 covers 16 residues. Germline V gene data show CDR1 as SGHTA and CDR2 as FQGTGA.